The 14 T cell receptor beta chains given below trace back to one sample, sequenced in a study of shared clonotypes between healthy human individuals. TCRdb's copy holds only in-frame clones and misses some; the assay was immunoSEQ multiplex PCR. The sample yields roughly 2 million clones, approximately 94% seen once. Naive CD8 cells lacked CD45RO, underwent positive selection for CCR7 and left out terminally differentiated effector memory CD45RA+ cells. The sequenced sample consisted of naive CD8+ T cells sorted from blood. The receptors originated from a man between 18 and 35 years old in good health.

This clone was seen a single time. The sample carries other DNA sequences with the same CDR3. The chain has TRBV11-2 and TRBJ2-7, with 7 bases aligning to TRBD2. The junction had 6 bases not matched to a gene; V was cut back by 3 bases and J by 4 bases. This CDR3 has 14 residues. Per the germline V gene, CDR1 is SGHAT and CDR2 is FQNNGV. CDR3 loop: CASSLAGDGYEQYF. CDR3 nucleotides: TGTGCCAGCAGCTTGGCGGGAGATGGTTACGAGCAGTACTTC.

This chain uses TRBV27 with TRBJ2-1; 8 bases are shared with TRBD2. This CDR3 has 16 residues. Germline assignment: CDR1 MNHEY and CDR2 SMNVEV (reference sequence). J lost 7 bases, V lost 0 bases, and 8 bases had no gene match. The CDR3 nucleotides read TGTGCCAGCAGTTTATCGCAGGGTAGCGGGAATAATGAGCAGTTCTTC. Residues: CASSLSQGSGNNEQFF.

The chain combines TRBV7-2 with TRBJ2-7, with 8 bases that match TRBD1. Per the germline V gene, CDR1 is SGHTA and CDR2 is FQGNSA. Losses at the gene ends were 2 bases for V and 3 bases for J; bases not matched to a gene: 3. This CDR3 is built from 14 residues. For the CDR3, the DNA is TGTGCCAGCAGCTTAAGGGACAGGTTCTACGAGCAGTACTTC. Residues: CASSLRDRFYEQYF.

A single count supports this clone. V and J are TRBV27 and TRBJ1-6, with a possible D match to TRBD1 (6 bases). With 5 bases removed from V and 5 bases from J, the gap between germline ends came to 16 bases. CDR1 is MNHEY, CDR2 SMNVEV, per germline (reference sequence). The CDR3 length is 16 residues. The CDR3 DNA reads as TGTGCCAGCAGTACCTATCACGGACAGAATAATTCACCCCTCCACTTT. Translating it yields CASSTYHGQNNSPLHF.

The J gene is TRBJ2-6, the V gene TRBV10-3; no firm D call. The CDR3 totals 15 residues. Germline lookup yields CDR1 ENHRY and CDR2 SYGVKD. The V and J ends lost 2 bases and 4 bases respectively, with 9 bases between them. The CDR3 nucleotides read TGTGCCATCAGTGAGACGACCGAGGGGGCCAACGTCCTGACTTTC. Its protein product is CAISETTEGANVLTF.

Concerning this clone: Just one base apart from a much larger clone, this may be a read error. The rearrangement joins TRBV27 to TRBJ1-1, with unresolved D. From germline, CDR1 is MNHEY and CDR2 SMNVEV (reference sequence). V lost 4 bases to trimming and J lost 1 base, with 7 bases between them. The CDR3 sequence is 13 residues long. The CDR3 DNA reads as TGTGCCAGCAGTTACGGGGAGAACACTGAAGCTTTCTTT. Its translation: CASSYGENTEAFF.

The rearrangement joins TRBV7-9 to TRBJ1-2; 8 nucleotides align to TRBD1. V lost 1 base and J lost 4; bases outside the gene matches: 2. Germline CDR1 reads SEHNR; CDR2 reads FQNEAQ (reference sequence). The CDR3 is 14 residues long. CDR3 sequence reads: CASSLVGQVYGYTF. CDR3 coding DNA: TGTGCCAGCAGCTTAGTGGGACAGGTCTATGGCTACACCTTC.

The V gene is TRBV4-2, the J gene TRBJ2-1, with D hard to call. The CDR3 runs to 16 residues. Germline V lookup: CDR1 LGHNA, CDR2 YNFKEQ. The ends were cut back, 1 base at V and 0 bases at J, with 10 bases in the middle. The CDR3 nucleotides read TGTGCCAGCAGCCAAGCTGAGACGGTCTCCTACAATGAGCAGTTCTTC. As protein: CASSQAETVSYNEQFF.

As regards this clone: Other DNA sequences in the same sample also yield this CDR3. V is TRBV5-4 and J is TRBJ1-2, with 8 bases fitting TRBD1. The CDR3 loop spans 13 amino acids. With 2 bases clipped from V and 3 bases from J, the junction kept 0 bases outside the gene matches. The germline gives CDR1 SGHNT, CDR2 YYREEE (reference sequence). This chain's CDR3 is CASSLQGDYGYTF. The CDR3 DNA is TGTGCCAGCAGCTTACAGGGGGACTATGGCTACACCTTC.

This clone was detected only once. The rearrangement joins TRBV7-9 to TRBJ2-1; D is ambiguous. This CDR3 contains 11 residues. Germline V gene data show CDR1 as SEHNR and CDR2 as FQNEAQ (reference sequence). Trimming took 7 bases from V and 4 from J, leaving 5 bases between them. The CDR3 DNA follows: TGTGCCAGCACCCAGTACAATGAGCAGTTCTTC. This codes for CASTQYNEQFF.

The CDR3 nucleotides read TGTGCCATCAGTGAGATGGGGAGCAATCAGCCCCAGCATTTT. Its translation is CAISEMGSNQPQHF. The gene calls are TRBV10-3 and TRBJ1-5; D remains unclear. The CDR3 spans 14 residues. From germline, CDR1 is ENHRY and CDR2 SYGVKD. V was pared by 2 bases and J by 1 base, with 6 bases between.

The rearrangement uses TRBV28 and TRBJ1-5, with unresolved D. In germline, CDR1 is MDHEN, CDR2 SYDVKM. The CDR3 has 12 residues. V was cut by 6 bases and J by 7 bases, with 10 bases left in between. CDR3 residues: CASRTVGQPQHF. The CDR3 DNA reads as TGTGCCAGCAGAACGGTAGGGCAGCCCCAGCATTTT.

The rearrangement links TRBV10-2 to TRBJ2-4; 8 bases line up with TRBD1. The V gene's germline CDR1 is WSHSY and CDR2 SAAADI. This CDR3 is built from 15 residues. Trimming removed 2 bases from V and 8 bases from J; junction bases left unmatched: 8. Here the CDR3 reads CASSEATGDGDIQYF. The CDR3 DNA reads as TGCGCCAGCAGTGAGGCGACAGGGGATGGTGACATTCAGTACTTC.

The V gene is TRBV6-1, the J gene TRBJ1-1; D unclear. Germline CDR1 and CDR2: MNHNS and SASEGT. This CDR3 has 12 residues. V lost 7 bases and J lost 5, with 11 bases in between. CDR3 coding DNA: TGTGCCAGCAAATATGAGACTACTGAAGCTTTCTTT. This gives the protein CASKYETTEAFF.